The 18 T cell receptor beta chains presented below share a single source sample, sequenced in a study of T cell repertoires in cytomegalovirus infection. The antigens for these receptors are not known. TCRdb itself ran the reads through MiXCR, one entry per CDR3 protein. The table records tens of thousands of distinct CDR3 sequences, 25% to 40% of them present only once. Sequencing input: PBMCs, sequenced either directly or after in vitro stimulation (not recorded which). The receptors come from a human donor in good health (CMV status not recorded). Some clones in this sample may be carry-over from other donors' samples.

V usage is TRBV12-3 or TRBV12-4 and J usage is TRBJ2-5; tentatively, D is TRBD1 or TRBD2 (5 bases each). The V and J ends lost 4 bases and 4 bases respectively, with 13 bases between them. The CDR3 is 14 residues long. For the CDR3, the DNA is TGTGCCAGCAGTTGGGGGATGGGCAGAGAGACCCAGTACTTC. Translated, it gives CASSWGMGRETQYF.

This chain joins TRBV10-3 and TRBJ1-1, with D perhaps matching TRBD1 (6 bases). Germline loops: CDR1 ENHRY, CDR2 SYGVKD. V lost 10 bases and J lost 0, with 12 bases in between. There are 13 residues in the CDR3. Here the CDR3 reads CATRGQLNTEAFF. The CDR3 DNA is TGTGCCACCCGAGGACAGCTGAACACTGAAGCTTTCTTT.

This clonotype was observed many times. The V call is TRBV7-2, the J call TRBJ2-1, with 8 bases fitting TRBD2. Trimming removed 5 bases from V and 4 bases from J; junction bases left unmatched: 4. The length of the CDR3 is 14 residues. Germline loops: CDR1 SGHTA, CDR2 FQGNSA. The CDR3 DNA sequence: TGTGCCAGCAGCCGGAGCGGGAGATACAATGAGCAGTTCTTC. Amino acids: CASSRSGRYNEQFF.

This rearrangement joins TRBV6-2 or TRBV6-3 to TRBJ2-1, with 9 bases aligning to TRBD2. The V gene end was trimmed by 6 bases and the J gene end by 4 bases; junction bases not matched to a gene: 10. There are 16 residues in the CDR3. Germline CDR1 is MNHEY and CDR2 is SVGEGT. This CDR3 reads CASRSYYAGGYNEQFF. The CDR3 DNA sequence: TGTGCCAGCAGATCATACTATGCGGGAGGGTACAATGAGCAGTTCTTC.

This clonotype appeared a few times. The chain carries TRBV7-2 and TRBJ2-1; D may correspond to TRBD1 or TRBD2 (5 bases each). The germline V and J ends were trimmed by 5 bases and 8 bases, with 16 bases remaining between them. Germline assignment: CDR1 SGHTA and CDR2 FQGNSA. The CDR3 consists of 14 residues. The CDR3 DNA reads TGTGCCAGCAGCACCCGCCCCGGGGCGGATGAGCAGTTCTTC. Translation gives CASSTRPGADEQFF.

CDR3 protein: CASSFGPDNVREQYF. DNA of the CDR3: TGTGCCAGCAGCTTTGGTCCGGACAACGTACGCGAGCAGTACTTC. The chain recombines TRBV5-4 with TRBJ2-7, with D possibly being TRBD1 (5 bases). The CDR3 loop spans 15 amino acids. Germline V lookup: CDR1 SGHNT, CDR2 YYREEE (reference sequence). V was cut by 2 bases and J by 6 bases, with 18 bases left in between.

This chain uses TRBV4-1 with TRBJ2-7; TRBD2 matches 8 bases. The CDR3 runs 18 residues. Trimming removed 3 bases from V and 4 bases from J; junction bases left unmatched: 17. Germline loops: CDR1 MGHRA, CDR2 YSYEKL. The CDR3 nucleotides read TGCGCCAGCAGCCACTACGGTAGCCCCAGCGGGAGAATTTACGAGCAGTACTTC. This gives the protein CASSHYGSPSGRIYEQYF.

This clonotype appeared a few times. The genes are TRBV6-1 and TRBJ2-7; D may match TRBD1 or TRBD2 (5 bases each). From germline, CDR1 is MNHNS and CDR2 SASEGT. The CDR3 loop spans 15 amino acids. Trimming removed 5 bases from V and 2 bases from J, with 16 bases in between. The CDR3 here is CASSSGALRTYEQYF. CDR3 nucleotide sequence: TGTGCCAGCAGTTCCGGGGCCCTAAGAACCTACGAGCAGTACTTC.

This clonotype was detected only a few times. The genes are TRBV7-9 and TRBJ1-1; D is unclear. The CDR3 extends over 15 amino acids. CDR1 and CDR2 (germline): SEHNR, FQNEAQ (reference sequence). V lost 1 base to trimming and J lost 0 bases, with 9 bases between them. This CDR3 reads CASSLVGRLNTEAFF. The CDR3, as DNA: TGTGCCAGCAGCTTAGTGGGCCGTTTGAACACTGAAGCTTTCTTT.

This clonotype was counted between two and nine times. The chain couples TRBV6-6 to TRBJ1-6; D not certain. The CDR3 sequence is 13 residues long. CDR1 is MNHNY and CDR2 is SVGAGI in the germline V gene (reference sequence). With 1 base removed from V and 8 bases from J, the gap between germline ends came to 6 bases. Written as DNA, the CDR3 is TGTGCCAGCAGTTACTTTGAGGATTCACCCCTCCACTTT. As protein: CASSYFEDSPLHF.

In DNA, the CDR3 is TGTGCCAGCAGTTATCTTGGGGGAGAGGATTCTGAGCAGTTCTTC. It translates to CASSYLGGEDSEQFF. The chain uses TRBV6-2 or TRBV6-3 and TRBJ2-1; D tentatively fits TRBD1 or TRBD2 (5 bases each). V was pared by 3 bases and J by 9 bases, with 18 bases between. Germline loops: CDR1 MNHEY, CDR2 SVGEGT. There are 15 residues in the CDR3.

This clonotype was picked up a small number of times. DNA of the CDR3: TGCGCCAGCAGCCTCGGACAGGGCCGGAATCAGCCCCAGCATTTT. Its translation is CASSLGQGRNQPQHF. V gene TRBV4-1 combines with J gene TRBJ1-5; 8 bases match TRBD1. The CDR3 extends over 15 amino acids. Germline-derived CDR1 and CDR2 are MGHRA and YSYEKL. J lost 4 bases, V lost 4 bases, and 6 bases had no gene match.

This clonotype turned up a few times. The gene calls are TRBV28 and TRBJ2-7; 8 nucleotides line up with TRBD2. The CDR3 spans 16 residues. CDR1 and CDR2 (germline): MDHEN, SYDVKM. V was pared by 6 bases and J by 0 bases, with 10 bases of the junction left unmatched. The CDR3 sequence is CASSPASGGLSYEQYF. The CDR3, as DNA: TGTGCCAGCAGCCCCGCCAGCGGGGGCCTCTCCTACGAGCAGTACTTC.

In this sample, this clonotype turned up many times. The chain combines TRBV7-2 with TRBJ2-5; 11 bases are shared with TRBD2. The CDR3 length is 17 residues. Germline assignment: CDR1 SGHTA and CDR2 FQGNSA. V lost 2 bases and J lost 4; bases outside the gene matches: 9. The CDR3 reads CASSLRASGGRGETQYF. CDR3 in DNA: TGTGCCAGCAGCTTAAGAGCTAGCGGGGGGAGAGGAGAGACCCAGTACTTC.

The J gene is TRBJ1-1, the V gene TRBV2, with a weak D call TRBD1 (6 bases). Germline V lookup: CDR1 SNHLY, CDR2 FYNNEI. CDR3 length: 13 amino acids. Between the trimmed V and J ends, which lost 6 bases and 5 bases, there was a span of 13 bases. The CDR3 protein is CASRTQGQTEAFF. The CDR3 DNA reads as TGTGCCAGCAGGACCCAGGGGCAAACTGAAGCTTTCTTT. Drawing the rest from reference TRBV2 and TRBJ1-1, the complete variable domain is EPEVTQTPSHQVTQMGQEVILRCVPISNHLYFYWYRQILGQKVEFLVSFYNNEISEKSEIFDDQFSVERPDGSNFTLKIRSTKLEDSAMYFCASRTQGQTEAFFGQGTRLTVV.

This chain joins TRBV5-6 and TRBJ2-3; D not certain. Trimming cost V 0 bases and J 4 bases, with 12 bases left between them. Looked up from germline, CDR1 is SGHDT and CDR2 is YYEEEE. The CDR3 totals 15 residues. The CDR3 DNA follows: TGTGCCAGCAGCTTGGTAGAGGCACGGGCAGATACGCAGTATTTT. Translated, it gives CASSLVEARADTQYF.

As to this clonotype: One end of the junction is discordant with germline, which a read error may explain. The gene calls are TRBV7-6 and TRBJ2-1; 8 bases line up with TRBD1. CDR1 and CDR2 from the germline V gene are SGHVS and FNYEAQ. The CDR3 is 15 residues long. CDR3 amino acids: CPSSLQTGEFNEQFF. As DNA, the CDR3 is TGTCCCAGCAGCTTACAGACAGGGGAGTTCAATGAGCAGTTCTTC.

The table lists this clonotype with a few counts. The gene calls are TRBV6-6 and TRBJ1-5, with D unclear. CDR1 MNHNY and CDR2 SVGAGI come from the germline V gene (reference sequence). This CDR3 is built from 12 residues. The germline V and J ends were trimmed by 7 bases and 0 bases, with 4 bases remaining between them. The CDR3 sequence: CASKVSNQPQHF. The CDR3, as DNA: TGTGCCAGCAAAGTTAGCAATCAGCCCCAGCATTTT.